The clone carrying this T cell receptor (beta chain) was picked up a small number of times. Its antigen is not identified. TCRdb re-derived calls from the 5' RACE reads in MiXCR, one entry per CDR3 protein. The sample yields about 530,000 distinct CDR3 sequences, 20% to 25% seen once. This entry comes from a study of identical twins. Study observations and caveats: Insertions were reduced in abundant cord blood beta clonotypes but not in memory repertoires.

CDR1 and CDR2 (germline): SGHRS, YFSETQ. J gave up 5 bases and V 4 bases, and 11 bases lay outside the gene matches. The CDR3 spans 15 residues. The same sample was also used in a study of yellow fever vaccine responses in identical twins.

Sequenced material: CD4+ T cells sorted from blood. The origin of this receptor is a woman aged 18-29 years in good health. The chain is built from TRBV5-1 and TRBJ2-7; 8 nucleotides line up with TRBD1. Written as DNA, the CDR3 is TGCGCCAGCAGCACGTTGACAGGGGTGGTCAACGAGCAGTACTTC. Translating gives CASSTLTGVVNEQYF.